This T cell receptor beta chain comes out of a study of T cells after yellow fever vaccination. Study-wide results and caveats: There was a possibility that FACS-sorted repertoires contained abundant clonotypes contaminating from the bulk population.

CDR3 length: 18 amino acids. J gave up 0 bases and V 3 bases, and 5 bases lay outside the gene matches. CDR1 and CDR2 from the germline V gene are SGHTA and FQGNSA. Ten or more counts support this clonotype. Antigen: not known. In making TCR cDNA, 5'RACE template switching added a universal primer site and UMIs to it. MiXCR was run by TCRdb on the 5' RACE reads, yielding one entry per CDR3 protein. This table holds about 240,000 distinct CDR3 sequences, about 7% found once. This chain joins TRBV7-2 and TRBJ2-6, with 10 bases lining up with TRBD2. The sequenced sample was CD4+ T cells sorted from PBMCs, obtained 15 days after the yellow fever booster vaccination. The source is a man between 25 and 39 years old who received the YFV17D yellow fever vaccine. The CDR3 nucleotides read TGTGCCAGCAGCTTTTCAGCGGGAGGGCTCTCTGGGGCCAACGTCCTGACTTTC. Amino acid sequence: CASSFSAGGLSGANVLTF.